The rows below give T cell receptor beta chains drawn from one sample of a study of T cell repertoires in cytomegalovirus infection. TCRdb re-called the reads with MiXCR, one entry per CDR3 protein. The sample includes hundreds of thousands of distinct CDR3 sequences, 9.5% of them seen just once. The sequencing input was PBMCs. The receptors originated from a human donor in good health (CMV status not recorded). Some clones in this sample may be carry-over from other donors' samples. CDR3s include the opening cysteine and the closing phenylalanine or tryptophan. Each record gives: J gene, clone size, V gene, CDR3 protein. Clone size, where shown, is once, few, many, or a class for clones that have expanded.

TRBJ1-4	NA	TRBV12-3/TRBV12-4	CASNRWGAANEKLFF
TRBJ2-1	many	TRBV7-2	CASSLRINNEQFF
TRBJ2-1	few	TRBV14	CASSQDHRGNEQFF
TRBJ2-3	many	TRBV6-6	CASSPRASDTQYF
TRBJ2-5	few	TRBV7-6	CASRSQALQETQYF
TRBJ2-3	NA	TRBV29-1	CSGLGLAGGEGTDTQYF
TRBJ2-6	NA	TRBV7-6	CASTGGSGANVLTF
TRBJ2-5	few	TRBV7-9	CASSTDLETQYF
TRBJ1-1	many	TRBV6-1	CASRQNTEAFF
TRBJ1-3	few	TRBV15	CATSRETRSDGSGNTIYF
TRBJ2-1	many	TRBV7-2	CASSLVGLAGRGGNEQFF
TRBJ1-4	few	TRBV4-3	CASSLSPGGPNEKLFF
TRBJ1-5	many	TRBV7-2	CASSLGGGQNNQPQHF
TRBJ2-3	many	TRBV4-3	CASSQGFTSGGQYF
TRBJ2-7	many	TRBV10-3	CATSQRGTSGVRF
TRBJ1-4	few	TRBV18	CASSGQGPELFF
TRBJ2-7	NA	TRBV20-1	CSASQPGPRTYEQYF
TRBJ2-5	NA	TRBV7-9	CASSKGPTETQYF
TRBJ1-1	many	TRBV7-3	CASSSSDNTEAFF
TRBJ2-7	many	TRBV7-8	CASSLRGGWTSYEQYF
TRBJ2-1	few	TRBV20-1	CSARDDLRTSGGANEQFF
TRBJ1-2	NA	TRBV20-1	CSARDRSGQGDYGYTF
TRBJ2-7	many	TRBV10-3	CATRDLSYEQYF
TRBJ2-2	few	TRBV6-4	CASRARRGPNTGELFF
TRBJ2-2	few	TRBV15	CATRWTGKGYKDGELFF
TRBJ1-1	many	TRBV6-2/TRBV6-3	CASRKTARQGGTEAFF
TRBJ2-5	few	TRBV5-4	CASSNSGLAGIIQETQYF
TRBJ2-5	NA	TRBV2	CASGGARETQYF
TRBJ1-4	NA	TRBV20-1	CSASPLRGPKEKLFF
TRBJ1-4	NA	TRBV28	CASSLPQGYWEKLFF
TRBJ1-5	NA	TRBV30	CAWSEGIYSNQPQHF
TRBJ2-3	many	TRBV7-2	CASSLAGATDTQYF
TRBJ2-3	many	TRBV7-2	CASSPEQGWGSQYF
TRBJ1-3	many	TRBV7-2	CASSPEMASSGNTIYF
TRBJ1-5	NA	TRBV4-3	CASSQDQAQPQHF
TRBJ2-3	many	TRBV20-1	CSAKQGVNTDTQYF
TRBJ2-1	many	TRBV7-2	CASSLTGTDYNEQFF
TRBJ2-1	NA	TRBV7-9	CASSFPGTAPANEQFF
TRBJ1-1	NA	TRBV18	CASSPDRLGNTEAFF
TRBJ2-1	few	TRBV11-2	CASSQERVGVGNEQFF
TRBJ2-1	NA	TRBV3-1	CASSPPAREQFF
TRBJ2-3	NA	TRBV20-1	CSSGKDAYTDTQYF
TRBJ2-1	many	TRBV12-3/TRBV12-4	CASRPGQGSYNEQFF
TRBJ2-1	NA	TRBV20-1	CSAGEKDNEQFF
TRBJ1-5	many	TRBV19	CASQTGDSNQPQHF
TRBJ2-1	many	TRBV7-2	CASSLGGLAHTEQFF
TRBJ2-1	few	TRBV4-1	CASSPKSRISVNEQFF